This T cell receptor beta chain was recorded in a study of T cells in Graves' hyperthyroidism and ophthalmopathy (dated by TCRdb to between 2018 and 2021). About the study as a whole: Peripheral blood was sampled at the time of initial diagnosis, prior to any treatment. TCR V-J signatures able to tell the groups apart were searched for in a discovery cohort of about a hundred patients, of whom approximately 40 had Graves' ophthalmopathy and roughly 59 had stable Graves' hyperthyroidism. Whether ophthalmopathy could be predicted prospectively was tested in an independent validation cohort made up of under 20 hyperthyroidism patients plus 17 patients who later progressed to ophthalmopathy. The roughly 99 discovery patients were divided at random into training and test sets in a 7:3 ratio. In addition, the study compared T-cell repertoires in thyroid tissue and in blood from roughly 6 Graves' hyperthyroidism patients. After sampling, hyperthyroidism patients received methimazole starting at 30 mg daily, and ophthalmopathy patients received high-dose intravenous methylprednisolone. According to the paper, TCR Vbeta CDR3 sequencing was carried out on 135 peripheral blood samples, which came from about 45 ophthalmopathy, 75 or so hyperthyroidism and approximately 17 progressor patients. What the authors observed across the whole study: No statistical method was used to set the sample size in advance, and investigators knew the group allocation. During validation, the model predicted progression to ophthalmopathy a median of about 6.5 months ahead of onset, with almost 71% sensitivity and 72% to 80% specificity. Blood samples also contained most of the expanded thyroid clonotypes (frequency above 0.001), which suggests that blood repertoires may reflect thyroid immune responses. A 13 V-J signature model separated ophthalmopathy from stable hyperthyroidism, with around 90% sensitivity and approximately 81% specificity in cross-validation and 80%/75% in testing.

Stable Graves' hyperthyroidism was defined as the absence of progression to ophthalmopathy over 18 months of follow-up. Hyperthyroidism patients were aged 18 to 65 years and newly diagnosed, with disease duration of less than 2 months. Patients with uncontrolled infections, other autoimmune diseases, pregnancy or lactation were excluded. Diagnoses were based on clinical symptoms, serum thyroxine and TRAb, thyroid ultrasound and orbital computed tomography. PBMCs were separated from around 9.1 ml of fresh peripheral blood using Ficoll-Paque density gradient centrifugation. Trizol reagent was used to extract total RNA, and RNA quality was then checked on an Agilent 2100 Bioanalyzer. TCR beta CDR3 regions were amplified from RNA transcripts. The first round of RT-PCR for the TCR CDR3 was performed with the HTBI primer set and the Qiagen OneStep RT-PCR kit. The libraries were constructed in a second round of multiplex PCR and then size-selected and purified. The libraries were sequenced on an Illumina HiSeq2000 using paired-end 100 bp reads. The published analysis was carried out like this. SOAPnuke was used to process the raw data, with reads discarded if the reads contained adapters or uncalled bases, had a mean Phred below 15, or lacked an exact constant-primer or identifier match. COPE v1.2.5 was used to merge high-quality paired reads, and clonotypes were defined as unique nucleotide sequences. MiTCR v1.1 was used to align clonotypes to the IMGT TRBV, TRBD and TRBJ reference segments. Analysis was restricted to V-J combinations with a frequency above 0.0001, which covered about 99% of repertoires. A TCS score was defined as the ratio between F50 (clonal expansion) and ExV (chaos), using BLOSUM62-based TCRdist between CDR3 peptides within each V-J. Welch's t-statistics and random forest reduced around 510 V-J features to 10 to 15, which were used in a naive Bayes classifier (R e1071). TCRdb took the public reads, trimmed them with fastp at Q25, ran MiXCR for clone calling and kept in-frame beta chains. For every CDR3 protein sequence, its rows merge into one entry that carries the most common genes and DNA. TCRdb assigned the V and J calls; the authors' analysis was not used. For this sample there are approximately 630,000 distinct CDR3 sequences; about 17% appear just once. 3.8% of the sample comes from the top ten.

From cysteine to phenylalanine, the CDR3 is 16 amino acids long. The sequence is cut down to CDR3 DNA, 48 bases in frame from base 1. V is cut back by 0 bases and J by 5 bases, with 7 bases in the junction unmatched. Via the germline V gene (reference sequence), CDR1 is LNHDA and CDR2 SQIVND. To note about this clonotype: The specificity of this receptor is unknown. It has no much larger one-base neighbor in the sample; base qualities were not kept.

The chain is assembled from TRBV19 and TRBJ2-1; 7 central bases correspond to TRBD1. The sequence was obtained from a woman aged 25 to 39 with Graves' hyperthyroidism. Sequencing was done on a sample of blood. The CDR3: CASSIDQAGTDNEQFF. The bases are TGTGCCAGTAGTATAGATCAGGCCGGGACAGACAATGAGCAGTTCTTC. Where the CDR3 stops, the reference TRBV19 and TRBJ2-1 genes take over; the full variable domain is DGGITQSPKYLFRKEGQNVTLSCEQNLNHDAMYWYRQDPGQGLRLIYYSQIVNDFQKGDIAEGYSVSREKKESFPLTVTSAQKNPTAFYLCASSIDQAGTDNEQFFGPGTRLTVL.